This T cell receptor (beta chain) emerged from a study of beta chain features in type 1 diabetes. Study results and limitations: Shortening that was moderate but significant affected the TCRB CDR3s of Type 1 diabetes patients in all four CD4+ subsets.

As for this clone: Its target is unknown.

TCRB transcripts that were expressed got sequenced, as all of the isolated RNA had been reverse transcribed. Only in-frame clones appear in the TCRdb table, and some are missing; sequencing was by immunoSEQ multiplex PCR. The table lists more than 150,000 clones, about 9% of them singletons. This CDR3 has 16 amino acids. Germline V gives CDR1 SGHRS, CDR2 YFSETQ. V was pared by 4 bases and J by 4 bases, with 7 bases of the junction left unmatched. Sequencing was performed on central memory CD4+ T cells from blood. This chain joins TRBV5-1 and TRBJ2-3; 12 bases match TRBD1. The TCR comes from a woman between 25 and 40 years old with type 1 diabetes. The CDR3 DNA follows: TGCGCCAGCAGCCCCGGGACAGGGGGCGAAGCAGATACGCAGTATTTT. Translation gives CASSPGTGGEADTQYF.